A selection of T cell receptor beta chains follows, all from one sample in a study of blood T cell repertoires in COVID-19. Repertoires were generated with immunoSEQ multiplex PCR, while TCRdb's copy carries only in-frame clones and drops some. This table holds about 300,000 clones, 86% found once. Sequencing was carried out using PBMCs or T cells enriched from blood (not recorded which). The receptors come from a man under 40 who had recovered from COVID-19. CDR3s include the opening cysteine and the closing phenylalanine or tryptophan. The D gene is left open where the match is weak. Part of the rows lack a size; the others show once, few, many or a class for expanded clones.

v_gene	j_gene	d_gene	abundance	CDR3aa	CDR3nt
TRBV27	TRBJ2-6	TRBD2	NA	CASSLKGLLAGANVLTF	TGTGCCAGCAGTTTAAAGGGACTACTGGCTGGGGCCAACGTCCTGACTTTC
TRBV29-1	TRBJ1-1	TRBD1	NA	CSVGGDRGYTEAFF	TGCAGCGTGGGGGGGGACAGGGGATACACTGAAGCTTTCTTT
TRBV4-1	TRBJ1-4	TRBD1	NA	CASSQGQGGEKLFF	TGCGCCAGCAGCCAAGGACAGGGCGGGGAAAAACTGTTTTTT
TRBV6-1	TRBJ2-2	TRBD2	NA	CASSGWTSGGNTGELFF	TGTGCCAGCAGTGGGTGGACTAGCGGGGGGAACACCGGGGAGCTGTTTTTT
TRBV11-2	TRBJ2-5	NA	NA	CASSPSQGTAETQYF	TGTGCCAGCAGCCCCTCCCAGGGGACGGCAGAGACCCAGTACTTC
TRBV6-6	TRBJ1-2	NA	NA	CASRDKEGAGYTF	TGTGCCAGCAGGGATAAGGAAGGGGCTGGCTACACCTTC
TRBV14	TRBJ2-5	NA	NA	CASSQAGGRGAPQYF	TGTGCCAGCAGCCAAGCCGGCGGCAGGGGGGCCCCCCAGTACTTC
TRBV27	TRBJ2-1	NA	NA	CASSPISEEQFF	TGTGCCAGCAGTCCGATTAGTGAAGAGCAGTTCTTC
TRBV24-1	TRBJ2-7	NA	NA	CATSDGGTAYEQYF	TGTGCCACCAGTGATGGCGGGACAGCCTACGAGCAGTACTTC
TRBV11-3	TRBJ2-7	NA	NA	CASSTLREQYF	TGTGCCAGCAGCACTCTACGGGAGCAGTACTTC
TRBV11-1	TRBJ1-1	NA	NA	CASSLVDSSYTEAFF	TGTGCCAGCAGCTTAGTGGACAGCTCGTACACTGAAGCTTTCTTT
TRBV30	TRBJ2-2	TRBD1	NA	CAWSAATGDRGPGELFF	TGTGCCTGGAGTGCAGCAACTGGGGACAGGGGTCCCGGGGAGCTGTTTTTT
TRBV27	TRBJ2-1	NA	NA	CASSLSQGGGEQFF	TGTGCCAGCAGTTTATCACAGGGAGGGGGGGAGCAGTTCTTC
TRBV28	TRBJ2-7	TRBD1	once	CASSLRTGGYEQYF	TGTGCCAGCAGTCTACGGACAGGGGGCTACGAGCAGTACTTC
TRBV6-1	TRBJ2-5	TRBD2	NA	CASSEALLGTSGRARETQYF	TGTGCCAGCAGTGAAGCGCTTCTGGGGACTAGCGGGAGGGCCCGGGAGACCCAGTACTTC
TRBV13	TRBJ1-5	NA	NA	CASSLLGQPQHF	TGTGCCAGCAGCTTGCTCGGTCAGCCCCAGCATTTT
TRBV4-2	TRBJ2-7	NA	NA	CASSQESGWSSYEQYF	TGTGCCAGCAGCCAAGAGTCCGGGTGGAGCTCCTACGAGCAGTACTTC
TRBV28	TRBJ2-1	NA	NA	CASTTRGTPYNEQFF	TGTGCCAGCACCACCCGCGGGACGCCCTACAATGAGCAGTTCTTC
TRBV20-1	TRBJ1-1	TRBD1	NA	CSASRGMRQGNTEAFF	TGCAGTGCTAGTCGGGGGATGAGACAGGGGAACACTGAAGCTTTCTTT
TRBV5-1	TRBJ2-5	NA	NA	CASSLVSGSEETQYF	TGCGCCAGCAGCTTGGTATCAGGGTCGGAGGAGACCCAGTACTTC
TRBV6-5	TRBJ2-7	NA	NA	CAVGRRDQDYEQYF	TGTGCCGTCGGTCGGCGGGACCAAGACTACGAGCAGTACTTC
TRBV6-6	TRBJ1-2	NA	NA	CASSHRTDNYGYTF	TGTGCCAGCAGCCACAGGACGGACAACTATGGCTACACCTTC
TRBV2	TRBJ1-5	TRBD1	NA	CASSEAQGARSNQPQHF	TGTGCCAGCAGTGAGGCCCAGGGGGCTAGGAGCAATCAGCCCCAGCATTTT
TRBV29-1	TRBJ1-1	NA	NA	CSGIRGEAFF	TGCAGCGGGATTAGGGGTGAAGCTTTCTTT
TRBV14	TRBJ2-1	TRBD2	NA	CASSQGLAGAYNEQFF	TGTGCCAGCAGCCAAGGACTAGCGGGAGCCTACAATGAGCAGTTCTTC
TRBV10-3	TRBJ1-3	TRBD1	NA	CAISESRGENTIYF	TGTGCCATCAGTGAGAGCAGGGGGGAAAACACCATATATTTT
TRBV29-1	TRBJ2-7	TRBD1	NA	CSVEGRTGSSYEQYF	TGCAGCGTTGAAGGGAGGACAGGGAGCTCCTACGAGCAGTACTTC
TRBV10-2	TRBJ2-1	TRBD2	NA	CASSDGGGGPANEQFF	TGCGCCAGCAGTGATGGAGGCGGGGGGCCGGCCAATGAGCAGTTCTTC
TRBV7-9	TRBJ2-1	NA	NA	CASSLLAKREQFF	TGTGCCAGCAGCCTCCTAGCGAAGCGTGAGCAGTTCTTC
TRBV30	TRBJ2-3	TRBD2	NA	CALAGGPDTQYF	TGTGCCCTAGCGGGAGGGCCTGATACGCAGTATTTT
TRBV19	TRBJ2-2	NA	NA	CASRVPSVTGELFF	TGTGCCAGTAGGGTGCCTAGCGTCACCGGGGAGCTGTTTTTT
TRBV4-1	TRBJ2-5	TRBD2	NA	CASSQVSSGVQETQYF	TGCGCCAGCAGCCAAGTTTCTAGCGGGGTGCAAGAGACCCAGTACTTC
TRBV10-3	TRBJ1-1	TRBD1	NA	CAISEEPYRGSAEAFF	TGTGCCATCAGTGAGGAGCCCTACAGGGGGTCAGCTGAAGCTTTCTTT
TRBV19	TRBJ2-7	TRBD1	NA	CASSPRDRGPASSYEQYF	TGTGCCAGTAGTCCCCGGGACAGGGGGCCTGCGAGCTCCTACGAGCAGTACTTC
TRBV28	TRBJ2-7	NA	NA	CASSLVGVQQYF	TGTGCCAGCAGTTTAGTAGGGGTCCAGCAGTACTTC
TRBV24-1	TRBJ2-2	NA	NA	CATSDLARRGGELFF	TGTGCCACCAGTGATTTGGCTCGCCGAGGCGGGGAGCTGTTTTTT
TRBV30	TRBJ2-4	NA	once	CAWSPGRRGRAKNIQYF	TGTGCCTGGAGTCCTGGGCGGCGGGGGCGAGCCAAAAACATTCAGTACTTC
TRBV24-1	TRBJ2-7	TRBD1	NA	CATSDPGDRGSYEQYF	TGTGCCACCAGTGACCCAGGGGACAGGGGGTCCTACGAGCAGTACTTC
TRBV5-8	TRBJ2-2	TRBD2	once	CASSTGLAGVTGELFF	TGTGCCAGCAGCACGGGACTAGCGGGGGTCACCGGGGAGCTGTTTTTT
TRBV4-1	TRBJ1-4	TRBD1	NA	CASSQPGQGDRKLFF	TGCGCCAGCAGCCAACCGGGACAGGGGGATCGAAAACTGTTTTTT
TRBV2	TRBJ2-7	NA	NA	CASGKPGQSYEQYF	TGTGCCAGCGGTAAACCAGGCCAGTCCTACGAGCAGTACTTC
TRBV7-8	TRBJ1-5	TRBD1	NA	CASSVWGQDNQPQHF	TGTGCCAGCAGCGTGTGGGGACAGGACAATCAGCCCCAGCATTTT
TRBV19	TRBJ2-1	TRBD2	NA	CASSLAGGPYNEQFF	TGTGCCAGCTCCCTCGCGGGAGGGCCCTACAATGAGCAGTTCTTC
TRBV11-2	TRBJ2-7	TRBD1	NA	CASSLADGTVPYEQYF	TGTGCCAGCAGCTTAGCTGACGGGACAGTCCCCTACGAGCAGTACTTC
TRBV15	TRBJ1-2	NA	NA	CATSSTGYYGYTF	TGTGCCACCAGCAGTACAGGCTACTATGGCTACACCTTC
TRBV6-4	TRBJ2-1	TRBD2	NA	CASSDASSGTDNEQFF	TGTGCCAGCAGTGACGCCTCTAGCGGGACCGACAATGAGCAGTTCTTC
TRBV6-5	TRBJ1-6	NA	NA	CASTYGGNSPLHF	TGTGCCAGCACCTACGGGGGGAATTCACCCCTCCACTTT
TRBV6-4	TRBJ1-1	TRBD1	NA	CASSANLHRGTEAFF	TGTGCCAGCAGTGCCAACCTTCACAGGGGTACTGAAGCTTTCTTT
TRBV5-1	TRBJ2-7	TRBD2	NA	CASSLARTSGSYEQYF	TGCGCCAGCAGCTTGGCAAGGACTAGCGGTTCCTACGAGCAGTACTTC
TRBV5-8	TRBJ1-1	NA	NA	CASSPLTEAFF	TGTGCCAGCAGCCCTCTGACTGAAGCTTTCTTT
TRBV5-1	TRBJ2-3	NA	NA	CASSFALSSAPSTDTQYF	TGCGCCAGCAGCTTTGCCCTCTCTAGCGCACCTAGCACAGATACGCAGTATTTT
TRBV27	TRBJ1-4	NA	once	CASSKQVVGEKLFF	TGTGCCAGCAGTAAACAGGTAGTAGGTGAAAAACTGTTTTTT
TRBV21-1	TRBJ2-7	NA	NA	CASSKSQRSRSYEQYF	TGTGCCAGCAGCAAATCCCAGCGCTCGCGTAGTTACGAGCAGTACTTC